This TCR beta chain was sequenced in a study of blood T cell repertoires in COVID-19. Study-level background: Sites in the United States, Italy and Spain provided acute and convalescent COVID-19 samples. From T cells, B-cell-depleted T cells, or PBMCs came the material, which was cDNA or gDNA.

The CDR3 is 13 amino acids. The V end was cut by 5 bases, the J end by 0 bases, with 10 bases between. The germline V gene has CDR1 SQVTM and CDR2 ANQGSEA. Per the study methods: Amplification with reference gene primers provided the estimates of nucleated cell counts. TCRdb's copy holds only in-frame clones and misses some; the assay was immunoSEQ multiplex PCR. The V and J calls and clone size were taken over from that table, and D and trimming were inferred from the DNA. The table includes 180,000 or so clones, approximately 84% detected once. The clonotype was recovered from a human donor with acute or convalescent COVID-19. The donor label of this sample is uncertain. This chain joins TRBV29-1 and TRBJ1-1, with D perhaps TRBD1 (6 bases). The specimen sequenced was peripheral blood. CDR3 region: CSVSGQMNTEAFF. The DNA of the CDR3 is TGCAGCGTTTCGGGACAAATGAACACTGAAGCTTTCTTT.